The 20 T cell receptor beta chains reported below all come from one sample, sequenced in a study of spatial heterogeneity in lung cancer. Regarding time point: sample taken at primary tumor resection. Extraction of whole RNA from tumor, nontumor lung or frozen PBMC preceded unsorted sequencing. TCRdb recomputed calls from the 5' RACE reads with MiXCR, one row per CDR3 protein. The sample holds more than 65,000 distinct CDR3 sequences; roughly 12% are singletons and the top ten take approximately 4.2%. The source material was PBMCs, sampled at surgery. These receptors were collected from a male donor with early-stage non-small cell lung cancer.

This clonotype has at least ten counts. The CDR3 spells CSVEGRGRKLFF. Here the CDR3 DNA reads TGCAGCGTTGAGGGCAGGGGGAGGAAACTGTTTTTT. The chain uses TRBV29-1 and TRBJ1-4; TRBD1 aligns across 7 bases. Per the germline V gene, CDR1 is SQVTM and CDR2 is ANQGSEA. This CDR3 has 12 amino acids. J lost 11 bases, V lost 3 bases, and 6 bases had no gene match.

This clonotype was seen more than once but under ten times. The chain carries TRBV29-1 and TRBJ2-7; no clear D. The CDR3 loop spans 12 amino acids. Germline V lookup: CDR1 SQVTM, CDR2 ANQGSEA. The V end was cut by 3 bases, the J end by 2 bases, with 8 bases between. The CDR3 DNA reads TGCAGCGTTGAGGGTAGCCCCTACGAGCAGTACTTC. The encoded protein is CSVEGSPYEQYF.

This clonotype was counted many times. The chain joins TRBV11-2 to TRBJ2-3; 7 bases are shared with TRBD1. The CDR3 runs to 14 residues. The germline gives CDR1 SGHAT, CDR2 FQNNGV. J gave up 2 bases and V 2 bases, and 1 base lay outside the gene matches. The CDR3 coding sequence is TGTGCCAGCAGCTTAACAGGGGACACAGATACGCAGTATTTT. Its protein product is CASSLTGDTDTQYF.

J is TRBJ2-1 and V is TRBV19; D possibly corresponds to TRBD2 (6 bases). Germline CDR1 reads LNHDA; CDR2 reads SQIVND (reference sequence). The ends were cut back, 3 bases at V and 8 bases at J, with 14 bases in the middle. The CDR3 consists of 14 residues. Here the CDR3 reads CASSMTPWGDEQFF. CDR3 sequence (DNA): TGTGCCAGTAGTATGACGCCCTGGGGGGATGAGCAGTTCTTC.

Ten or more counts support this clonotype. The chain links TRBV10-3 to TRBJ1-5, with 7 bases identical to TRBD1. The CDR3 runs to 13 residues. Germline trimming cut 2 bases from V and 11 bases from J; bases unmatched to any gene: 6. CDR1 and CDR2 (germline): ENHRY, SYGVKD. CDR3 coding DNA: TGTGCCATCAGTGAGGGCACAGGGGTGTCCCAGCATTTT. This encodes CAISEGTGVSQHF.

This clonotype was found many times. The V and J genes are TRBV2 and TRBJ1-2; the D gene is possibly TRBD1 (6 bases). Germline CDR1 SNHLY, CDR2 FYNNEI. CDR3 length: 13 amino acids. Trimming removed 2 bases from V and 5 bases from J, with 9 bases in between. In DNA, the CDR3 is TGTGCCAGCAGTGAAAACGGACAGTATGGCTACACCTTC. Translated: CASSENGQYGYTF.

This clonotype has a handful of counts. The J gene is TRBJ1-5, the V gene TRBV10-3; 7 nucleotides align to TRBD1. Trimming took 8 bases from V and 0 from J; bases not matched to a gene: 4. The CDR3 sequence is 14 residues long. From germline, CDR1 is ENHRY and CDR2 SYGVKD. The CDR3 sequence: CAIQGDSSNQPQHF. Written as DNA, the CDR3 is TGTGCCATCCAGGGGGACAGTAGCAATCAGCCCCAGCATTTT.

V gene TRBV7-9 combines with J gene TRBJ2-5; the D is unclear. This CDR3 has 14 residues. The V end lost 4 bases, the J end lost 1 base, and 10 bases lay between the germline ends. CDR1 SEHNR and CDR2 FQNEAQ come from the germline V gene (reference sequence). CDR3 coding DNA: TGTGCCAGCAGCTCAGCCGGGTCCCAAGAGACCCAGTACTTC. It translates to CASSSAGSQETQYF. Combining the CDR3 with reference TRBV7-9 and TRBJ2-5 gives the whole variable domain DTGVSQNPRHKITKRGQNVTFRCDPISEHNRLYWYRQTLGQGPEFLTYFQNEAQLEKSRLLSDRFSAERPKGSFSTLEIQRTEQGDSAMYLCASSSAGSQETQYFGPGTRLLVL.

The rearrangement joins TRBV20-1 to TRBJ2-3; 9 nucleotides align to TRBD2. This CDR3 comprises 15 residues. J was trimmed by 2 bases and V by 6 bases; bases with no gene match: 9. CDR1 DFQATT and CDR2 SNEGSKA come from the germline V gene (reference sequence). CDR3 protein: CSASGAGGPTDTQYF. The DNA for the CDR3 is TGCAGTGCCTCCGGGGCGGGAGGGCCCACAGATACGCAGTATTTT.

This clonotype showed up just a few times. The CDR3 sequence is CAWSAGPRNTEAFF. DNA for the CDR3: TGTGCCTGGAGTGCGGGGCCGCGTAACACTGAAGCTTTCTTT. This chain connects TRBV30 to TRBJ1-1, with D possibly TRBD1 on 5 matching bases. The CDR3 sequence is 14 residues long. The germline gives CDR1 GTSNPN, CDR2 SVGIG (reference sequence). Trimming cost V 1 base and J 2 bases, with 11 bases left between them.

This chain uses TRBV7-2 with TRBJ2-5; D is tentatively TRBD1 or TRBD2 (6 bases each). The CDR3 contains 14 residues. Germline V gene data show CDR1 as SGHTA and CDR2 as FQGNSA. V dropped 6 bases and J dropped 5 bases, with 16 bases sitting between them. The CDR3 loop reads CASRKGGSRETQYF. The CDR3 nucleotides read TGTGCCAGCAGGAAGGGGGGTAGTCGGGAGACCCAGTACTTC.

This chain links TRBV6-1 with TRBJ2-6; 7 nucleotides match TRBD1. With V trimmed by 10 bases and J by 3 bases, 15 bases remained unmatched. The CDR3 runs 17 residues. The V gene's germline CDR1 is MNHNS and CDR2 SASEGT. The CDR3 DNA follows: TGTGCCACCCGACAGGGTCTTGGGAGAGGTGGGGCCAACGTCCTGACTTTC. As protein: CATRQGLGRGGANVLTF.

This clonotype was detected only a few times. The chain uses TRBV7-9 and TRBJ1-2; tentatively, D is TRBD1 (6 bases). Deletions cut 4 bases from V and 1 base from J, with 10 bases between. Germline V gene data show CDR1 as SEHNR and CDR2 as FQNEAQ (reference sequence). There are 14 residues in the CDR3. DNA for the CDR3: TGTGCCAGCAGCTCGCGGACAGATAACTATGGCTACACCTTC. Translation gives CASSSRTDNYGYTF.

CDR3 region: CASSYALGLAGQSSYNEQFF. The DNA for the CDR3 is TGTGCCAGCAGCTATGCCCTGGGACTAGCGGGCCAAAGCTCCTACAATGAGCAGTTCTTC. The chain couples TRBV6-5 to TRBJ2-1; 12 bases are a match to TRBD2. V shed 6 bases, J shed 0 bases, and the junction held 15 bases outside the gene matches. From germline, CDR1 is MNHEY and CDR2 SVGAGI. The CDR3 spans 20 residues.

V is TRBV20-1 and J is TRBJ1-6; no firm D call. Trimming removed 4 bases at V and 6 bases at J, with 7 bases between. This CDR3 comprises 12 residues. Germline assignment: CDR1 DFQATT and CDR2 SNEGSKA (reference sequence). DNA of the CDR3: TGCAGTGCTACACAGCCTAATTCACCCCTCCACTTT. It encodes CSATQPNSPLHF.

This clonotype was seen more than once but under ten times. The chain uses TRBV29-1 and TRBJ2-4; weak D call: TRBD2 (6 bases). CDR1 is SQVTM, CDR2 ANQGSEA, per germline. This CDR3 comprises 15 residues. Between the trimmed V and J ends, which lost 3 bases and 6 bases, there was a span of 18 bases. The CDR3 DNA is TGCAGCGTTGACGTTACCGGTCAGGGAGGAAACATTCAGTACTTC. Its protein is CSVDVTGQGGNIQYF. Using reference TRBV29-1 and TRBJ2-4 for the parts outside the CDR3, the full variable domain is SAVISQKPSRDICQRGTSLTIQCQVDSQVTMMFWYRQQPGQSLTLIATANQGSEATYESGFVIDKFPISRPNLTFSTLTVSNMSPEDSSIYLCSVDVTGQGGNIQYFGAGTRLSVL.

The chain is built from TRBV19 and TRBJ2-7, with D perhaps matching TRBD1 (6 bases). The CDR3 is made up of 14 amino acids. The germline gives CDR1 LNHDA, CDR2 SQIVND (reference sequence). V dropped 11 bases and J dropped 0 bases, with 17 bases sitting between them. CDR3 sequence (DNA): TGTGCCGGTTACAGGGTCCTGCTCTCCTACGAGCAGTACTTC. Translation gives CAGYRVLLSYEQYF. Full variable domain (missing parts from reference TRBV19 and TRBJ2-7): DGGITQSPKYLFRKEGQNVTLSCEQNLNHDAMYWYRQDPGQGLRLIYYSQIVNDFQKGDIAEGYSVSREKKESFPLTVTSAQKNPTAFYLCAGYRVLLSYEQYFGPGTRLTVT.

A few counts support this clonotype. A junction end diverges from the germline sequence, so it may reflect a read error. The chain links TRBV30 to TRBJ2-1; D is unclear. CDR1 GTSNPN and CDR2 SVGIG come from the germline V gene (reference sequence). This CDR3 has 11 amino acids. This CDR3 reads CAWTAGNGQFF. Written as DNA, the CDR3 is TGTGCCTGGACCGCTGGGAATGGGCAGTTCTTC.

The chain is built from TRBV12-3 or TRBV12-4 and TRBJ2-2, with D perhaps TRBD1 or TRBD2 (5 bases each). The CDR3 consists of 14 residues. V dropped 5 bases and J dropped 1 base, with 8 bases sitting between them. The CDR3 sequence: CASSQGRNTGELFF. CDR3 DNA sequence: TGTGCCAGCAGTCAGGGACGGAACACCGGGGAGCTGTTTTTT.

This rearrangement joins TRBV12-3 or TRBV12-4 to TRBJ1-1; no clear D gene. This CDR3 is 15 amino acids long. V lost 1 base to trimming and J lost 3 bases, with 12 bases between them. The CDR3 loop reads CASSLGGRRDTEAFF. The CDR3 DNA sequence: TGTGCCAGCAGTTTAGGAGGGAGACGGGACACTGAAGCTTTCTTT.